The 5 T cell receptor beta chains reported below all come from one sample, sequenced in a study of T cell repertoires in cytomegalovirus infection. MiXCR, run by TCRdb on the reads, gives a single entry per CDR3 protein. The table includes 180,000 or so distinct CDR3 sequences, about 17% detected once. Sequenced input: CD8+ T cells from PBMCs. These receptors originate from a human donor in good health (CMV status not recorded). Some clones in this sample may be carry-over from other donors' samples.

This clonotype has only a few counts. The chain links TRBV29-1 to TRBJ2-1, with D tentatively TRBD2 (6 bases). This CDR3 is 14 amino acids long. V was pared by 3 bases and J by 0 bases, with 9 bases between. Germline values: CDR1 SQVTM, CDR2 ANQGSEA. CDR3 in amino acids: CSVDGGSSYNEQFF. The CDR3 coding sequence is TGCAGCGTTGATGGGGGGAGCTCCTACAATGAGCAGTTCTTC.

This clonotype was detected a few times. V and J are TRBV12-3 or TRBV12-4 and TRBJ1-5; weak D call: TRBD1 (6 bases). CDR3 length: 14 amino acids. Deletions cut 2 bases from V and 4 bases from J, with 9 bases between. The CDR3 sequence is CASSLSDSNQPQHF. CDR3 sequence (DNA): TGTGCCAGCAGTTTATCGGACAGTAATCAGCCCCAGCATTTT.

The chain couples TRBV5-6 to TRBJ1-1; a possible D gene is TRBD1 (5 bases). The length of the CDR3 is 17 residues. V was trimmed by 6 bases and J by 0 bases, leaving 21 bases between them. Germline CDR1 and CDR2: SGHDT and YYEEEE. CDR3: CASILGPAGSLNTEAFF. CDR3 nucleotide sequence: TGTGCCAGCATCCTAGGTCCGGCAGGGAGTTTGAACACTGAAGCTTTCTTT. The whole variable domain, remainder taken from reference TRBV5-6 and TRBJ1-1, is DAGVTQSPTHLIKTRGQQVTLRCSPKSGHDTVSWYQQALGQGPQFIFQYYEEEERQRGNFPDRFSGHQFPNYSSELNVNALLLGDSALYLCASILGPAGSLNTEAFFGQGTRLTVV.

The V and J genes are TRBV7-2 and TRBJ2-3, with 12 nucleotides matching TRBD2. Losses at the gene ends were 3 bases for V and 8 bases for J; bases not matched to a gene: 9. The CDR3 has 16 amino acids. The germline V gene encodes CDR1 SGHTA and CDR2 FQGNSA. The CDR3 coding sequence is TGTGCCAGCAGCTTGAATCTAGCGGGGGGGCATAGTACGCAGTATTTT. This gives the protein CASSLNLAGGHSTQYF. Full variable domain (remainder filled in from reference TRBV7-2 and TRBJ2-3): GAGVSQSPSNKVTEKGKDVELRCDPISGHTALYWYRQSLGQGLEFLIYFQGNSAPDKSGLPSDRFSAERTGGSVSTLTIQRTQQEDSAVYLCASSLNLAGGHSTQYFGPGTRLTVL.

This clonotype has only a few counts. This chain links TRBV29-1 with TRBJ1-1, with D unclear. V shed 7 bases and J shed 1 base, with 10 bases lying between them. Germline V lookup: CDR1 SQVTM, CDR2 ANQGSEA. The CDR3 has 12 amino acids. CDR3 amino acids: CSDKPWNTEAFF. The CDR3 bases are TGCAGCGATAAGCCCTGGAACACTGAAGCTTTCTTT.